The 21 T cell receptor beta chains reported below all come from one sample, sequenced in a study of shared clonotypes between healthy human individuals. Method: immunoSEQ multiplex PCR; TCRdb's copy keeps in-frame clones and lacks some. The data show some 2,100,000 clones, with under 97% seen just once and 0.13% held by the top ten. The specimen sequenced was naive CD4+ T cells sorted from blood. Subset reported: CD45RA+ positively selected. The receptors were gathered from a man in his late teens or twenties in good health.

CDR3 DNA: TGTGCCAGCAGTTTCTCCTCCGGGACTAATGAAAAACTGTTTTTT. Amino acids: CASSFSSGTNEKLFF. The J gene is TRBJ1-4, the V gene TRBV28, with no clear D. The V end lost 3 bases, the J end lost 2 bases, and 10 bases lay between the germline ends. Germline V gene data show CDR1 as MDHEN and CDR2 as SYDVKM. The length of the CDR3 is 15 residues.

This clone was observed once. Sequence at one end of the junction differs from germline and may be a read error. The V gene is TRBV7-7, the J gene TRBJ2-5, with TRBD2 matching over 9 bases. Germline V gene sequence: CDR1 SSHAT, CDR2 FNYEAQ (reference sequence). This CDR3 is 16 amino acids long. CDR3 sequence: CASSLAQSGGQETQYF. The CDR3 DNA is TGTGCTAGCAGCTTAGCGCAAAGCGGGGGGCAAGAGACCCAGTACTTC.

V usage is TRBV5-1 and J usage is TRBJ1-2; D might be TRBD1 (6 bases). Trimming cost V 7 bases and J 0 bases, with 16 bases left between them. This CDR3 comprises 15 residues. Germline CDR1 SGHRS, CDR2 YFSETQ. CDR3 amino acids: CASGSGGIANYGYTF. CDR3 DNA: TGCGCCAGCGGTTCCGGGGGCATAGCTAACTATGGCTACACCTTC.

The chain couples TRBV5-4 to TRBJ2-2, with D maybe TRBD2 (5 bases). The CDR3 loop spans 16 amino acids. The germline CDR1 and CDR2 sequences are SGHNT and YYREEE (reference sequence). V was cut by 1 base and J by 7 bases, with 17 bases left in between. The chain's CDR3 is CASSLMSTAEGGELFF. The CDR3 DNA follows: TGTGCCAGCAGCTTGATGAGTACCGCCGAGGGCGGGGAGCTGTTTTTT.

The rearrangement uses TRBV5-8 and TRBJ1-2, with 9 bases fitting TRBD1. The CDR3 runs to 15 residues. V lost 3 bases to trimming and J lost 6 bases; unmatched junction nucleotides: 9. Germline CDR1 SGHTS, CDR2 YDEGEE. The CDR3 DNA follows: TGTGCCAGCAGCTGGGCCGAGACAGGGGGGAATGGCTACACCTTC. Translation: CASSWAETGGNGYTF.

CDR3 residues: CAWSPAVDTQYF. The CDR3 DNA follows: TGTGCCTGGAGTCCAGCAGTAGATACGCAGTATTTT. The V gene is TRBV30, the J gene TRBJ2-3; D is ambiguous. This CDR3 region has 12 residues. Trimming left V 2 bases short and J 5 bases short, with 8 bases between. The V gene's germline CDR1 is GTSNPN and CDR2 SVGIG (reference sequence).

V gene TRBV5-1 combines with J gene TRBJ1-2; TRBD1 matches 8 bases. V was pared by 7 bases and J by 4 bases, with 9 bases of the junction left unmatched. This CDR3 is 14 amino acids long. The germline V gene encodes CDR1 SGHRS and CDR2 YFSETQ. CDR3 in amino acids: CASGQGQGSYGYTF. The DNA for the CDR3 is TGCGCCAGCGGTCAAGGACAGGGATCCTATGGCTACACCTTC.

CDR3 sequence: CASSTGQTGNTIYF. In DNA form, the CDR3 reads TGTGCCAGCAGCACGGGACAGACTGGAAACACCATATATTTT. The gene calls are TRBV5-4 and TRBJ1-3; 7 nucleotides match TRBD1. Germline CDR1 reads SGHNT; CDR2 reads YYREEE (reference sequence). The CDR3 has 14 amino acids. The V gene end was trimmed by 4 bases and the J gene end by 2 bases; junction bases not matched to a gene: 3.

V gene TRBV4-3 combines with J gene TRBJ2-7, with D possibly being TRBD2 (6 bases). Germline CDR1 reads LGHNA; CDR2 reads YSLEER. V was cut by 0 bases and J by 2 bases, with 14 bases left in between. The CDR3 spans 16 residues. The CDR3 sequence: CASSQDRAGGAYEQYF. CDR3 coding DNA: TGCGCCAGCAGCCAAGATCGAGCGGGTGGAGCCTACGAGCAGTACTTC.

The chain employs TRBV5-6 and TRBJ2-2, with 13 nucleotides matching TRBD2. Germline CDR1 SGHDT, CDR2 YYEEEE. CDR3 length: 16 residues. Unmatched junction bases numbered 4, after V lost 3 bases and J lost 5 bases. The CDR3 reads CASSSPGLAGTGELFF. DNA of the CDR3: TGTGCCAGCAGCTCCCCGGGACTAGCGGGGACCGGGGAGCTGTTTTTT.

V and J are TRBV6-4 and TRBJ2-7; D might be TRBD1 or TRBD2, each matching 5 bases. CDR1 is MRHNA and CDR2 is SNTAGT in the germline V gene. The germline V and J ends were trimmed by 0 bases and 2 bases, with 14 bases remaining between them. The CDR3 contains 16 residues. CDR3 in amino acids: CASSDSSSGPTYEQYF. The CDR3 DNA sequence: TGTGCCAGCAGTGACTCGAGTTCGGGGCCAACCTACGAGCAGTACTTC.

The chain employs TRBV30 and TRBJ1-4; possible D gene TRBD1, 6 bases. The CDR3 is made up of 14 amino acids. The germline V gene has CDR1 GTSNPN and CDR2 SVGIG (reference sequence). The germline V and J ends were trimmed by 4 bases and 7 bases, with 16 bases remaining between them. Here the CDR3 reads CAWTGGALGEKLFF. The CDR3, as DNA: TGTGCCTGGACCGGGGGGGCGCTGGGTGAAAAACTGTTTTTT. Together with reference TRBV30 and TRBJ1-4, the CDR3 gives the full variable domain: SQTIHQWPATLVQPVGSPLSLECTVEGTSNPNLYWYRQAAGRGLQLLFYSVGIGQISSEVPQNLSASRPQDRQFILSSKKLLLSDSGFYLCAWTGGALGEKLFFGSGTQLSVL.

The J gene is TRBJ1-2, the V gene TRBV7-6; 7 nucleotides agree with TRBD1. With 5 bases clipped from V and 2 bases from J, the junction kept 2 bases outside the gene matches. CDR3 length: 13 residues. Germline V gene lookup returns CDR1 SGHVS and CDR2 FNYEAQ. CDR3 DNA: TGTGCCAGCAGCACGGGACAGAACTATGGCTACACCTTC. Its protein product is CASSTGQNYGYTF.

The rearrangement uses TRBV6-5 and TRBJ1-5, with TRBD1 matching over 8 bases. Looked up from germline, CDR1 is MNHEY and CDR2 is SVGAGI. V lost 6 bases to trimming and J lost 7 bases; unmatched junction nucleotides: 5. The CDR3 covers 13 residues. CDR3 DNA: TGTGCCAGCAGAATGACAGGGGAGCAGCCCCAGCATTTT. Translated, it gives CASRMTGEQPQHF.

The rearrangement links TRBV25-1 to TRBJ2-2; 8 nucleotides align to TRBD1. J gave up 3 bases and V 2 bases, and 5 bases lay outside the gene matches. Germline loops: CDR1 MGHDK, CDR2 SYGVNS. The CDR3 totals 16 residues. CDR3 nucleotide sequence: TGTGCCAGCAGTGAAGCCGGGACAGGCGACACCGGGGAGCTGTTTTTT. As protein: CASSEAGTGDTGELFF.

The rearrangement joins TRBV5-1 to TRBJ2-1, with D uncertain. Germline CDR1 reads SGHRS; CDR2 reads YFSETQ. The V and J ends lost 3 bases and 1 base respectively, with 8 bases between them. The CDR3 is made up of 14 amino acids. The CDR3 DNA sequence: TGCGCCAGCAGCTCGGACGCTTCCTACAATGAGCAGTTCTTC. Its protein is CASSSDASYNEQFF.

As concerns this clone: The identical CDR3 is also encoded by other nucleotide sequences in the sample. The genes are TRBV5-1 and TRBJ2-5; D remains ambiguous. V lost 4 bases and J 3 bases, leaving 4 bases between the germline ends. The CDR3 is made up of 11 amino acids. CDR1 and CDR2 from the germline V gene are SGHRS and YFSETQ. The CDR3 loop is CASSREETQYF. The CDR3 DNA follows: TGCGCCAGCAGCCGCGAAGAGACCCAGTACTTC.

The chain couples TRBV6-1 to TRBJ1-4; D unclear. Germline CDR1 reads MNHNS; CDR2 reads SASEGT. The CDR3 covers 16 residues. The ends were cut back, 4 bases at V and 3 bases at J, with 15 bases in the middle. CDR3 bases: TGTGCCAGCAGTGGGATGCCTCGAGCGGCTAATGAAAAACTGTTTTTT. This translates into CASSGMPRAANEKLFF.

The chain combines TRBV2 with TRBJ2-5; tentatively, D is TRBD1 (6 bases). V lost 7 bases and J 4 bases, leaving 19 bases between the germline ends. The CDR3 runs 15 residues. Germline-derived CDR1 and CDR2 are SNHLY and FYNNEI. CDR3 protein: CASTNPTGPTETQYF. CDR3 nucleotides: TGTGCCAGCACCAACCCAACAGGGCCCACAGAGACCCAGTACTTC.

The chain is built from TRBV19 and TRBJ2-7; 7 bases are shared with TRBD1. CDR1 is LNHDA, CDR2 SQIVND, per germline (reference sequence). With 0 bases clipped from V and 2 bases from J, the junction kept 10 bases outside the gene matches. The length of the CDR3 is 17 residues. This chain's CDR3 is CASSIEDSGDSPYEQYF. For the CDR3, the DNA is TGTGCCAGTAGTATAGAAGATTCAGGGGACAGTCCCTACGAGCAGTACTTC. The full variable domain, rest sourced from reference TRBV19 and TRBJ2-7, is DGGITQSPKYLFRKEGQNVTLSCEQNLNHDAMYWYRQDPGQGLRLIYYSQIVNDFQKGDIAEGYSVSREKKESFPLTVTSAQKNPTAFYLCASSIEDSGDSPYEQYFGPGTRLTVT.

The V and J genes are TRBV29-1 and TRBJ2-3, with 9 bases aligning to TRBD2. CDR3 size: 14 residues. CDR1 is SQVTM and CDR2 is ANQGSEA in the germline V gene. V trimming: 5 bases; J trimming: 3 bases; junction bases outside the gene matches: 6. The CDR3 spells CSVRRLAETDTQYF. CDR3 DNA sequence: TGCAGCGTTAGGAGACTAGCGGAGACAGATACGCAGTATTTT.